This passage covers 15 T cell receptor beta chains from one sample sequenced in a study of beta chain features in type 1 diabetes. The isolated RNA, all of it, was reverse transcribed, so expressed TCRB transcripts were what got sequenced. The table came from immunoSEQ multiplex PCR; TCRdb's copy has only in-frame clones and leaves some out. The table includes about 170,000 clones, around 8% detected once. No antigen has been identified for these receptors. Whole-study results and caveats: In every one of the four CD4+ subsets, TCRB CDR3s were moderately but significantly shorter in Type 1 diabetes patients.

The material sequenced was central memory CD4+ T cells from blood. These receptors all come from a woman between 40 and 50 years old with type 1 diabetes.

The chain combines TRBV15 with TRBJ2-1; 8 bases are a match to TRBD1. Per the germline V gene, CDR1 is LNHNV and CDR2 is YYDKDF (reference sequence). J lost 4 bases, V lost 6 bases, and 8 bases had no gene match. The CDR3 contains 15 residues. Written as DNA, the CDR3 is TGTGCCACCAGTGTGGGACAGGAGGATTACAATGAGCAGTTCTTC. The encoded protein is CATSVGQEDYNEQFF.

This clone showed up just a few times. The genes are TRBV6-1 and TRBJ2-5; D is possibly TRBD1 (6 bases). Trimming took 4 bases from V and 4 from J, leaving 10 bases between them. The germline gives CDR1 MNHNS, CDR2 SASEGT. This CDR3 contains 13 residues. The chain's CDR3 is CASSGPQGETQYF. CDR3 nucleotide sequence: TGTGCCAGCAGTGGACCACAGGGAGAGACCCAGTACTTC.

This clone was counted only a few times. CDR3 coding DNA: TGTGCCAGCAGCTTAGGGCAGGGGGCCGATACGCAGTATTTT. Translation: CASSLGQGADTQYF. The genes are TRBV7-7 and TRBJ2-3; 8 nucleotides line up with TRBD1. From germline, CDR1 is SSHAT and CDR2 FNYEAQ (reference sequence). With V trimmed by 1 base and J by 6 bases, 3 bases remained unmatched. The CDR3 covers 14 residues.

The chain joins TRBV18 to TRBJ2-7, with a possible D match to TRBD1 (5 bases). Germline V lookup: CDR1 KGHSH, CDR2 LQKENI. The CDR3 runs 16 residues. Deletions cut 2 bases from V and 4 bases from J, with 18 bases between. DNA for the CDR3: TGTGCCAGCTCACCAAGCGTATCAGGGCTAGGGTACGAGCAGTACTTC. Its translation is CASSPSVSGLGYEQYF.

V usage is TRBV7-2 and J usage is TRBJ1-4; 9 bases map to TRBD1. The CDR3 is 15 amino acids. Germline V CDR1 and CDR2: SGHTA, FQGNSA. The J segment lost 11 bases and the V segment lost 5 bases, leaving 12 bases of the junction unmatched. The DNA for the CDR3 is TGTGCCAGCAGCCTGAACTCCGGGACAGGGCAGAAACTGTTTTTT. It encodes CASSLNSGTGQKLFF.

This clone was recorded a few times. V usage is TRBV7-9 and J usage is TRBJ2-5; weak D call: TRBD1 (7 bases). This CDR3 region has 15 residues. With 5 bases removed from V and 5 bases from J, the gap between germline ends came to 18 bases. Germline CDR1 is SEHNR and CDR2 is FQNEAQ (reference sequence). CDR3 residues: CASSERQGGSETQYF. CDR3 coding DNA: TGTGCCAGCAGCGAAAGACAGGGAGGTTCCGAGACCCAGTACTTC.

This clone was picked up a small number of times. V gene TRBV14 combines with J gene TRBJ1-3, with D unclear. CDR3 length: 15 amino acids. The V and J ends lost 4 bases and 0 bases respectively, with 10 bases between them. Looked up from germline, CDR1 is SGHDN and CDR2 is FVKESK. CDR3 in DNA: TGTGCCAGCAGCCTCCAGGCTTACTCTGGAAACACCATATATTTT. This encodes CASSLQAYSGNTIYF. The full variable domain, with the rest looked up from reference TRBV14 and TRBJ1-3, is EAGVTQFPSHSVIEKGQTVTLRCDPISGHDNLYWYRRVMGKEIKFLLHFVKESKQDESGMPNNRFLAERTGGTYSTLKVQPAELEDSGVYFCASSLQAYSGNTIYFGEGSWLTVV.

The chain is built from TRBV9 and TRBJ2-1, with a weak D call TRBD1 (7 bases). The V gene lost 0 bases and the J gene lost 6 bases, with 13 bases spanning the gap. This CDR3 region has 15 residues. The germline gives CDR1 SGDLS, CDR2 YYNGEE. CDR3 DNA: TGTGCCAGCAGCGTAGGTCAGCAGGGGGGCAATGAGCAGTTCTTC. Its protein is CASSVGQQGGNEQFF.

There are a few counts of this clone. V gene TRBV28 combines with J gene TRBJ1-5; the D gene is possibly TRBD1 (6 bases). The CDR3 consists of 15 residues. V was cut by 3 bases and J by 0 bases, with 9 bases left in between. Germline V gene data show CDR1 as MDHEN and CDR2 as SYDVKM. Here the CDR3 DNA reads TGTGCCAGCAGTTTCCAGGGGTCTAGCAATCAGCCCCAGCATTTT. As protein: CASSFQGSSNQPQHF.

Many counts were recorded for this clone. This chain links TRBV14 with TRBJ1-1, with TRBD1 matching 9 bases. The CDR3 sequence is 17 residues long. CDR1 is SGHDN, CDR2 FVKESK, per germline. V gave up 0 bases and J gave up 2 bases; unmatched junction bases: 7. The CDR3 loop is CASSQDGGTGFNTEAFF. In DNA, the CDR3 is TGTGCCAGCAGCCAAGATGGGGGGACAGGGTTCAACACTGAAGCTTTCTTT.

A note on this clone: This sample also contains other DNA sequences that code for the same CDR3. The V gene is TRBV28, the J gene TRBJ2-6, with unresolved D. CDR1 and CDR2 (germline): MDHEN, SYDVKM. V was pared by 3 bases and J by 4 bases, with 10 bases between. This CDR3 has 15 amino acids. CDR3 sequence: CASSLTGSGANVLTF. The CDR3 DNA reads TGTGCCAGCAGTTTGACCGGGTCCGGGGCCAACGTCCTGACTTTC. Full variable domain (missing parts from reference TRBV28 and TRBJ2-6): DVKVTQSSRYLVKRTGEKVFLECVQDMDHENMFWYRQDPGLGLRLIYFSYDVKMKEKGDIPEGYSVSREKKERFSLILESASTNQTSMYLCASSLTGSGANVLTFGAGSRLTVL.

Comment on this clone: The junction differs from germline at one of its ends, possibly a read error. The chain recombines TRBV19 with TRBJ1-5; a possible D gene is TRBD1 (5 bases). The CDR3 extends over 15 amino acids. Germline lookup yields CDR1 LNHDA and CDR2 SQIVND (reference sequence). The CDR3 protein is CASSIGSAGNQPQHF. CDR3 nucleotides: TGTGCCAGTAGTATCGGTTCGGCAGGGAATCAACCCCAGCATTTT. Full variable domain (outside the CDR3, taken from reference TRBV19 and TRBJ1-5): DGGITQSPKYLFRKEGQNVTLSCEQNLNHDAMYWYRQDPGQGLRLIYYSQIVNDFQKGDIAEGYSVSREKKESFPLTVTSAQKNPTAFYLCASSIGSAGNQPQHFGDGTRLSIL.

The chain has TRBV30 and TRBJ1-2; 7 bases are a match to TRBD1. CDR1 is GTSNPN and CDR2 is SVGIG in the germline V gene (reference sequence). CDR3 length equals 13 residues. For the CDR3, the DNA is TGTGCTCGGGAGGGACAGCCTAACTATGGCTACACCTTC. As protein: CAREGQPNYGYTF.

This clone occurred a few times. The chain couples TRBV6-5 to TRBJ1-2; D is perhaps TRBD1 (6 bases). V was shortened by 5 bases and J by 4 bases, with 14 bases between the two germline ends. Looked up from germline, CDR1 is MNHEY and CDR2 is SVGAGI. There are 14 residues in the CDR3. The CDR3 here is CASSRDTGLYGYTF. The CDR3 DNA reads as TGTGCCAGCAGTCGCGACACAGGGCTCTATGGCTACACCTTC.

The chain employs TRBV13 and TRBJ2-7; no definite D call. Trimming removed 5 bases from V and 4 bases from J, with 12 bases in between. The germline gives CDR1 PRHDT, CDR2 FYEKMQ (reference sequence). The CDR3 contains 13 residues. CDR3 nucleotide sequence: TGTGCCAGCAGCCTACGCATATATTACGAGCAGTACTTC. Translating gives CASSLRIYYEQYF. The whole variable domain, filled in from reference TRBV13 and TRBJ2-7, reads AAGVIQSPRHLIKEKRETATLKCYPIPRHDTVYWYQQGPGQDPQFLISFYEKMQSDKGSIPDRFSAQQFSDYHSELNMSSLELGDSALYFCASSLRIYYEQYFGPGTRLTVT.